The clone carrying this T cell receptor beta chain was observed many times. Antigen specificity is unknown. The germline gene is not matched at one end of the junction; a read error may be the cause. TCRdb independently ran MiXCR on the 5' RACE reads; one entry per CDR3 protein. Here the sample spans about 44,000 distinct CDR3 sequences, roughly 9.6% being singletons. These data belong to a study of CD8 T cells in ankylosing spondylitis. General study findings and limits: Peripheral blood samples showed relatively rare disease-linked clones, and these clones were CD8+.

CDR3 size: 15 residues. Germline V gene lookup returns CDR1 LNHNV and CDR2 YYDKDF (reference sequence). The clonotype originates from a male donor with ankylosing spondylitis or in good health (not recorded which). The chain combines TRBV15 with TRBJ2-1; D not certain. What was sequenced was blood, either unsorted or a sorted T cell fraction (not recorded which). The CDR3 coding sequence is TGTGCCACCAGCCGAGAATACCGGATCAACAATGAGCAGTTCTTC. Amino acid sequence: CATSREYRINNEQFF.